The entry that follows covers one T cell receptor beta chain sequence. Antigen specificity is unknown. This sample is drawn from a study of T cell responses to AZD1222 COVID-19 vaccine. Study-level points and caveats: As reported, nearly half of all spike-specific TCRs target variant regions that are unmutated. Elevations in Spike-specific TCR breadth and depth followed administration of two AZD1222 doses.

Generated by immunoSEQ multiplex PCR, the TCRdb table keeps only in-frame clones and is missing some. The top ten clones hold around 1.7% of a sample with around 220,000 clones, about 94% of them seen once. This specimen was peripheral blood, taken 28 days after the second dose of the MenACWY control vaccine. The origin of this receptor is an adult who received the MenACWY meningococcal vaccine as a control.

CDR3 region: CASNRWDRSSGNTIYF. The CDR3 region has the DNA TGTGCCAGCAACAGGTGGGACCGGAGCTCTGGAAACACCATATATTTT. The rearrangement links TRBV28 to TRBJ1-3, with D perhaps matching TRBD1 (5 bases). The CDR3 loop spans 16 amino acids. The V end lost 7 bases, the J end lost 0 bases, and 16 bases lay between the germline ends. Germline CDR1 and CDR2: MDHEN and SYDVKM.